This T cell receptor (beta chain) was profiled in a study of blood T cell repertoires in COVID-19. This CDR3 is 15 amino acids long. V was trimmed by 5 bases and J by 0 bases, leaving 12 bases between them. The V gene's germline CDR1 is SGHDN and CDR2 FVKESK. The data were produced by immunoSEQ multiplex PCR, yet TCRdb's version contains in-frame clones alone and is incomplete. The sample records about 16,000 clones, approximately 88% being singletons. The chain is built from TRBV14 and TRBJ2-3; maybe TRBD2 (5 bases). Sample: peripheral blood. The sequence derives from a human donor in a cohort sampled during active COVID-19. Here the CDR3 DNA reads TGTGCCAGCAGCGGCCGGACTCCGAGCACAGATACGCAGTATTTT. Encoded protein: CASSGRTPSTDTQYF.